Detailed here is one T cell receptor beta chain. Its matching antigen is unknown. The CDR3 sequence is 17 residues long. Germline CDR1 and CDR2: MNHEY and SMNVEV (reference sequence). Trimming at V came to 6 bases and at J to 8 bases, leaving 11 bases not matched to a gene. The sample belongs to a study of T cell repertoires in cytomegalovirus infection. Study context: Both CMV infection and a matching HLA type were indicated by public TCR beta signatures. Points from the study as a whole: It was HLA-C-restricted CMV-specific TCR beta clonotypes that dominated the response ex vivo.

TCRdb independently ran MiXCR on the reads; one entry per CDR3 protein. The sample has a few hundred thousand distinct CDR3 sequences; 12% to 15% are singletons. The genes are TRBV27 and TRBJ2-1, with 15 bases aligning to TRBD2. The clonotype originates from a human donor in good health (CMV status not recorded). Some clones in this sample may be carry-over from other donors' samples. Material: PBMCs. In DNA form, the CDR3 reads TGTGCCAGCAGCCCGGGACTAGCGGGAGGAACAGGCCATGAGCAGTTCTTC. This sequence encodes CASSPGLAGGTGHEQFF.